A single sample gave rise to the 26 T cell receptor beta chains below, sequenced in a study of T cells in Graves' hyperthyroidism and ophthalmopathy. RNA transcripts served as the template for amplifying TCR beta CDR3 regions. First-round RT-PCR with HTBI primers amplified the TCR CDR3 region. MiXCR, applied by TCRdb to the multiplex PCR reads, yields one record per CDR3 protein. The sample contains about 500,000 distinct CDR3 sequences, 40% to 55% of which appear only once. The sample taken for sequencing was peripheral blood or thyroid tissue (not recorded which). These receptors originate from an adult woman with Graves' disease, either hyperthyroidism or ophthalmopathy (not recorded which).

This clonotype was seen a few times. The chain joins TRBV20-1 to TRBJ2-2; no firm D call. The CDR3 runs to 16 residues. Trimming took 5 bases from V and 2 from J, leaving 18 bases between them. The V gene's germline CDR1 is DFQATT and CDR2 SNEGSKA (reference sequence). In nucleotides, the CDR3 is TGCAGTGCTCCGCCCCTAAAGCCGATTAACACCGGGGAGCTGTTTTTT. Translation gives CSAPPLKPINTGELFF.

V is TRBV29-1 and J is TRBJ2-7; 8 positions match TRBD1. The CDR3 totals 15 residues. Germline-derived CDR1 and CDR2 are SQVTM and ANQGSEA. The junction had 13 bases not matched to a gene; V was cut back by 8 bases and J by 1 base. CDR3 coding DNA: TGCAGCAGTGGTCGGGACAGGCACCCTTCCTACGAGCAGTACTTC. Translating it yields CSSGRDRHPSYEQYF.

The CDR3 DNA follows: TGTGCCAGCAGCCTCGGGACTAGCAACTCCTTATTCTACGAGCAGTACTTC. It yields the protein CASSLGTSNSLFYEQYF. The chain has TRBV7-9 and TRBJ2-7; TRBD2 matches at 9 bases. The V gene end was trimmed by 5 bases and the J gene end by 3 bases; junction bases not matched to a gene: 14. CDR1 SEHNR and CDR2 FQNEAQ come from the germline V gene (reference sequence). The CDR3 consists of 17 residues. Drawing the rest from reference TRBV7-9 and TRBJ2-7, the complete variable domain is DTGVSQNPRHKITKRGQNVTFRCDPISEHNRLYWYRQTLGQGPEFLTYFQNEAQLEKSRLLSDRFSAERPKGSFSTLEIQRTEQGDSAMYLCASSLGTSNSLFYEQYFGPGTRLTVT.

The chain couples TRBV7-4 to TRBJ1-1; TRBD1 might be the D (5 bases). V was pared by 6 bases and J by 11 bases, with 19 bases between. Germline loops: CDR1 SGHVT, CDR2 SQSDAQ. The CDR3 spans 13 residues. The CDR3 bases are TGTGCCAGCAGGGCGGGACTGATGAGTATGGCTTTCTTT. Its translation is CASRAGLMSMAFF.

The chain uses TRBV19 and TRBJ1-1; no clear D. Germline V gene lookup returns CDR1 LNHDA and CDR2 SQIVND (reference sequence). V was shortened by 8 bases and J by 7 bases, with 8 bases between the two germline ends. This CDR3 has 10 amino acids. The CDR3: CASGDYEAFF. CDR3 nucleotides: TGTGCCAGTGGGGATTATGAAGCTTTCTTT.

The chain is built from TRBV24-1 and TRBJ2-5, with 11 positions matching TRBD1. In germline, CDR1 is KGHDR, CDR2 SFDVKD. Trimming removed 3 bases from V and 4 bases from J; junction bases left unmatched: 12. There are 18 residues in the CDR3. CDR3 loop: CATSDRRKTGQGVETQYF. The CDR3 nucleotides are TGTGCCACCAGTGATCGAAGAAAAACGGGACAGGGGGTAGAGACCCAGTACTTC.

This clonotype showed up just a few times. The chain employs TRBV18 and TRBJ1-1; D unclear. This CDR3 is 13 amino acids long. Trimming took 3 bases from V and 8 from J, leaving 13 bases between them. In germline, CDR1 is KGHSH, CDR2 LQKENI. The CDR3 nucleotides are TGTGCCAGCTCACCGTCGACCGATGCCGAAGCTTTCTTT. This gives the protein CASSPSTDAEAFF.

This chain uses TRBV20-1 with TRBJ2-7; the D is unclear. Germline V gene lookup returns CDR1 DFQATT and CDR2 SNEGSKA (reference sequence). V lost 2 bases and J 0 bases, leaving 8 bases between the germline ends. The CDR3 has 13 residues. The CDR3 nucleotides are TGCAGTGCTAGAATCCGACACTCCTACGAGCAGTACTTC. It specifies CSARIRHSYEQYF.

This chain uses TRBV2 with TRBJ1-6; 7 bases map to TRBD1. V trimming: 6 bases; J trimming: 6 bases; junction bases outside the gene matches: 11. Germline-derived CDR1 and CDR2 are SNHLY and FYNNEI. The CDR3 has 16 residues. The CDR3 loop reads CASSHRGLGGNSPLHF. CDR3 DNA sequence: TGTGCCAGCAGCCATAGGGGGCTTGGGGGTAATTCACCCCTCCACTTT.

This clonotype was observed at least ten times. An end of the junction differs from the germline gene, which may be a read error. The J gene is TRBJ1-2, the V gene TRBV11-2; no clear D gene. Germline CDR1 SGHAT, CDR2 FQNNGV. The CDR3 is 13 amino acids. The CDR3: CASSLAGDYGYTF. The CDR3 DNA is TGCGCCAGCAGCTTGGCCGGTGATTATGGCTACACCTTC.

This chain links TRBV7-8 with TRBJ1-4; D perhaps matches TRBD1 (6 bases). From germline, CDR1 is SGHVS and CDR2 FQNEAQ. There are 17 residues in the CDR3. Trimming pared 5 bases from V and 7 bases from J, leaving 23 bases between. DNA for the CDR3: TGTGCCAGCAGCCCACGACCTACAGGGTTCGCTGGTGAAAAACTGTTTTTT. This translates into CASSPRPTGFAGEKLFF.

The chain joins TRBV28 to TRBJ2-7, with TRBD1 identical over 7 bases. The CDR3 is 14 amino acids. The germline gives CDR1 MDHEN, CDR2 SYDVKM. With 5 bases clipped from V and 6 bases from J, the junction kept 10 bases outside the gene matches. This CDR3 reads CASSPTGRPREQYF. DNA for the CDR3: TGTGCCAGCAGTCCGACAGGGCGTCCCCGCGAGCAGTACTTC.

The rearrangement uses TRBV10-3 and TRBJ2-1; no clear D. The germline V gene encodes CDR1 ENHRY and CDR2 SYGVKD. The CDR3 covers 16 residues. The ends were cut back, 0 bases at V and 8 bases at J, with 17 bases in the middle. CDR3: CAISESFASLDDEQFF. CDR3 DNA: TGTGCCATCAGTGAGTCGTTCGCTAGTCTTGATGATGAGCAGTTCTTC.

This clonotype was picked up one time. It may be a read error: a sequence one base away is much more abundant. This CDR3 fails to terminate in the conserved phenylalanine or tryptophan, so it likely reflects a read error. The chain recombines TRBV7-8 with TRBJ2-7, with 9 bases that match TRBD1. V shed 6 bases and J 3 bases; nucleotides not matched to a gene: 9. The germline CDR1 and CDR2 sequences are SGHVS and FQNEAQ. The CDR3 totals 15 residues. The CDR3 protein is CASRPRPGQGYEQYL. In DNA, the CDR3 is TGTGCCAGCAGGCCTAGGCCGGGACAGGGCTACGAGCAGTACCTC.

This clonotype was seen a handful of times. The rearrangement joins TRBV7-9 to TRBJ2-7, with TRBD2 as a possible D gene (5 bases). The CDR3 has 11 residues. Germline CDR1 and CDR2: SEHNR and FQNEAQ (reference sequence). The V end was cut by 3 bases, the J end by 10 bases, with 10 bases between. CDR3 DNA sequence: TGTGCCAGCAGCTTGGATAGCGAACAGTACTTC. Protein sequence: CASSLDSEQYF. Supplemented by reference TRBV7-9 and TRBJ2-7, the full variable domain reads DTGVSQNPRHKITKRGQNVTFRCDPISEHNRLYWYRQTLGQGPEFLTYFQNEAQLEKSRLLSDRFSAERPKGSFSTLEIQRTEQGDSAMYLCASSLDSEQYFGPGTRLTVT.

The rearrangement links TRBV9 to TRBJ1-1; D possibly corresponds to TRBD1 (5 bases). The CDR3 spans 13 residues. Germline V CDR1 and CDR2: SGDLS, YYNGEE. Trimming took off 0 bases at V and 8 bases at J, with 11 bases between the two ends. The CDR3 bases are TGTGCCAGCAGCGTAGTGGAGGGGACGGAAGCTTTCTTT. It encodes CASSVVEGTEAFF.

The rearrangement links TRBV2 to TRBJ1-5, with unresolved D. Germline V gene data show CDR1 as SNHLY and CDR2 as FYNNEI. V shed 3 bases and J shed 6 bases, with 6 bases lying between them. CDR3 length: 12 amino acids. Here the CDR3 DNA reads TGTGCCAGCAGTGATTTGACTCAGCCCCAGCATTTT. Translation gives CASSDLTQPQHF. Full variable domain (outside the CDR3, taken from reference TRBV2 and TRBJ1-5): EPEVTQTPSHQVTQMGQEVILRCVPISNHLYFYWYRQILGQKVEFLVSFYNNEISEKSEIFDDQFSVERPDGSNFTLKIRSTKLEDSAMYFCASSDLTQPQHFGDGTRLSIL.

The chain carries TRBV20-1 and TRBJ2-7; D ambiguous. The germline gives CDR1 DFQATT, CDR2 SNEGSKA (reference sequence). Trimming stripped 2 bases from V and 2 bases from J, with 16 bases between. CDR3 size: 15 residues. CDR3 in DNA: TGCAGTGCTAGATTTGTTGCGTTAAGCCCCTACGAGCAGTACTTC. Translating gives CSARFVALSPYEQYF.

CDR3 residues: CASSYSGQIGPYGYTF. The CDR3 nucleotides are TGTGCCAGCAGCTACTCGGGACAGATTGGACCCTATGGCTACACCTTC. V gene TRBV7-9 combines with J gene TRBJ1-2, with 7 bases lining up with TRBD1. The V and J ends lost 4 bases and 4 bases, in that order; junction bases with no gene match: 12. The CDR3 contains 16 residues. Germline V lookup: CDR1 SEHNR, CDR2 FQNEAQ (reference sequence).

This clonotype was seen only a few times. At one of its ends the junction is not consistent with the germline gene, which may arise from a read error. The chain employs TRBV7-9 and TRBJ2-1; TRBD1 is a possible D gene (5 bases). From germline, CDR1 is SEHNR and CDR2 FQNEAQ (reference sequence). CDR3 size: 23 residues. The chain's CDR3 is CANSLGQGTPQTPGRHSYNEQFF. CDR3 DNA sequence: TGTGCCAACAGCTTAGGGCAGGGCACACCACAAACCCCAGGGCGCCACTCCTACAATGAGCAGTTCTTC.

This chain uses TRBV7-9 with TRBJ1-3; a weak D match, TRBD1 (6 bases). The CDR3 totals 14 residues. With 6 bases removed from V and 1 base from J, the gap between germline ends came to 10 bases. Per the germline V gene, CDR1 is SEHNR and CDR2 is FQNEAQ (reference sequence). Written as DNA, the CDR3 is TGTGCCAGCAGAGAGGGGGTTTCTGGAAACACCATATATTTT. This sequence encodes CASREGVSGNTIYF.

V is TRBV11-2 and J is TRBJ1-6; tentative D call: TRBD1 (5 bases). Between the trimmed V and J ends, which lost 5 bases and 7 bases, there was a span of 15 bases. Per germline, CDR1 SGHAT and CDR2 FQNNGV. This CDR3 spans 15 amino acids. The CDR3 region is CASSPPTGDNSPLHF. CDR3 DNA sequence: TGTGCCAGCAGCCCCCCCACAGGTGACAATTCACCCCTCCACTTT.

As concerns this clonotype: This sequence may be a read error, since a much larger clone differs from it by one base. The chain links TRBV19 to TRBJ2-6, with D maybe TRBD1 (7 bases). The CDR3 has 17 amino acids. Per germline, CDR1 LNHDA and CDR2 SQIVND (reference sequence). Between the trimmed V and J ends, which lost 5 bases and 2 bases, there was a span of 16 bases. CDR3 nucleotides: TGTGCCAGTAGTGTAGCGGCGAGGGGGCCTGGGGCCAACGTCCTGACTTTC. It encodes CASSVAARGPGANVLTF.

The chain recombines TRBV10-3 with TRBJ2-5; D unresolved. The CDR3 consists of 12 residues. The germline CDR1 and CDR2 sequences are ENHRY and SYGVKD. Trimming shortened V by 10 bases and J by 5 bases, and 14 bases separated the two germline ends. The CDR3 DNA is TGTGCCACTTCGGGCACCGGGGAGACCCAGTACTTC. Its protein product is CATSGTGETQYF.

The chain has TRBV15 and TRBJ1-6; 9 positions agree with TRBD1. Germline V gene sequence: CDR1 LNHNV, CDR2 YYDKDF (reference sequence). This CDR3 is built from 16 residues. Trimming took 4 bases from V and 5 from J; bases not matched to a gene: 6. Written as DNA, the CDR3 is TGTGCCACCAGCACTGCGGACAGGGGAAATAATTCACCCCTCCACTTT. Translated: CATSTADRGNNSPLHF.

This clonotype has more than one count but fewer than ten. The rearrangement uses TRBV29-1 and TRBJ2-5; weak D call: TRBD2 (6 bases). The length of the CDR3 is 13 residues. CDR1 is SQVTM and CDR2 is ANQGSEA in the germline V gene. V was shortened by 3 bases and J by 9 bases, with 17 bases between the two germline ends. CDR3 sequence: CSVDDAGMAAQYF. CDR3 coding DNA: TGCAGCGTTGACGACGCGGGGATGGCGGCCCAGTACTTC.